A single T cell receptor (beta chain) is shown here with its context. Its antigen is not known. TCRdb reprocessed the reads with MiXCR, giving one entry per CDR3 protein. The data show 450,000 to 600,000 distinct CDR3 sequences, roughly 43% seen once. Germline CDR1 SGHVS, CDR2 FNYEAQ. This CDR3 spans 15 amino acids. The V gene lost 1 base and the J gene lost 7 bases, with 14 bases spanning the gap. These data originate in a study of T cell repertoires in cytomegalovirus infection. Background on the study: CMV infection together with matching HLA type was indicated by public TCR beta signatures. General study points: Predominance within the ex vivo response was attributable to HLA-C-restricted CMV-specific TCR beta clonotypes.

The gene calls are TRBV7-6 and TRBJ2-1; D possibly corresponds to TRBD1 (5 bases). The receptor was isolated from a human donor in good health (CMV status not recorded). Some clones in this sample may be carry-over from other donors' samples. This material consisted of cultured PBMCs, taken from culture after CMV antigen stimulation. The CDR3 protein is CASSLVGNSGNEQFF. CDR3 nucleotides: TGTGCCAGCAGCTTAGTAGGAAACTCAGGGAATGAGCAGTTCTTC.